Listed below are T cell receptor beta chains from one sample, sequenced in a study of blood T cell repertoires in COVID-19. Measured with immunoSEQ multiplex PCR; TCRdb has only the in-frame clones, and not every one. The sample contains some 120,000 clones, roughly 86% of which appear only once. Material for sequencing was peripheral blood. Source of these receptors: a man aged 35-49 years with acute or convalescent COVID-19. The CDR3 runs from the conserved cysteine through the conserved F or W. A D gene is named only where the DNA matches it firmly. Clone size is not always given. Where it is, it says once, few, many or a class for expanded clones.

>TRBV6-1|NA|NA|TRBJ1-2
CASSEQGRSGYTF
TGTGCCAGCAGTGAACAGGGGCGCTCTGGCTACACCTTC
>TRBV29-1|NA|TRBD1|TRBJ1-2
CSGRTGGGAGYTF
TGCAGCGGGCGGACAGGGGGTGGTGCTGGCTACACCTTC
>TRBV18|NA|NA|TRBJ1-2
CASSPDTIRQQEPYGYTF
TGTGCCAGCTCACCCGACACTATTCGACAGCAAGAACCCTATGGCTACACCTTC
>TRBV6-2/TRBV6-3|NA|NA|TRBJ1-4
CASSYEEDRLFF
TGTGCCAGCAGTTACGAGGAGGATCGGCTGTTTTTT
>TRBV5-6|NA|TRBD1|TRBJ2-4
CASREQGYKNIQYF
TGTGCCAGCAGGGAACAGGGGTACAAAAACATTCAGTACTTC
>TRBV19|NA|NA|TRBJ1-5
CASSIDSGVSQPQHF
TGTGCCAGTAGTATAGATTCGGGGGTCAGCCAGCCCCAGCATTTT
>TRBV6-2/TRBV6-3|NA|TRBD1|TRBJ1-1
CASSTRQGNTEAFF
TGTGCCAGCAGTACGCGACAGGGGAACACTGAAGCTTTCTTT
>TRBV6-4|NA|NA|TRBJ2-2
CASRRQENTGELFF
TGTGCCAGCAGGAGACAGGAGAACACCGGGGAGCTGTTTTTT
>TRBV3-1/TRBV3-2|NA|NA|TRBJ1-6
CASSQPGVGAPLHF
TGTGCCAGCAGCCAGCCAGGGGTTGGCGCACCCCTCCACTTT
>TRBV3-1/TRBV3-2|NA|TRBD2|TRBJ2-5
CASSQESLAGEETQYF
TGTGCCAGCAGCCAAGAGAGCCTAGCGGGAGAAGAGACCCAGTACTTC
>TRBV7-2|NA|NA|TRBJ1-1
CASSLGSGRTEAFF
TGTGCCAGCAGCTTAGGCTCAGGGAGGACTGAAGCTTTCTTT
>TRBV20-1|NA|TRBD1|TRBJ2-7
CSASSGQGSYEQYF
TGCAGTGCTAGTTCAGGACAGGGATCCTACGAGCAGTACTTC
>TRBV9|NA|TRBD2|TRBJ2-1
CASSVGASGRVDYEQFF
TGTGCCAGCAGCGTAGGGGCTAGCGGGAGGGTCGACTATGAGCAGTTCTTC
>TRBV7-6|few|NA|TRBJ2-2
CASSAMATGTGELFF
TGTGCCAGCAGCGCCATGGCGACGGGGACCGGGGAGCTGTTTTTT
>TRBV24-1|NA|TRBD2|TRBJ2-1
CATSGTSGQPNEQFF
TGTGCCACCAGTGGGACTAGCGGACAACCGAATGAGCAGTTCTTC
>TRBV30|NA|TRBD1|TRBJ1-1
CAWSQTGGTEAFF
TGTGCCTGGAGTCAGACAGGGGGCACTGAAGCTTTCTTT
>TRBV19|NA|NA|TRBJ1-2
CASSQGLGYTF
TGTGCCAGTAGTCAGGGATTGGGCTACACCTTC
>TRBV29-1|NA|NA|TRBJ2-4
CSVVGVEGAKNIQYF
TGCAGCGTTGTAGGGGTGGAGGGAGCCAAAAACATTCAGTACTTC
>TRBV5-5|NA|TRBD1|TRBJ2-3
CASTLDRGGTDTQYF
TGTGCCAGCACCTTGGACAGGGGCGGCACAGATACGCAGTATTTT
>TRBV3-1/TRBV3-2|NA|TRBD1|TRBJ1-2
CASSQDEGARGYTF
TGTGCCAGCAGCCAAGACGAGGGGGCACGTGGCTACACCTTC
>TRBV5-1|NA|TRBD1|TRBJ1-2
CASSPQMGMASGTGKAGGYTF
TGCGCCAGCAGCCCCCAAATGGGAATGGCCTCCGGGACAGGGAAGGCGGGCGGCTACACCTTC
>TRBV3-1/TRBV3-2|NA|TRBD2|TRBJ2-7
CASSQGTSGSYEQYF
TGTGCCAGCAGCCAAGGGACTAGCGGTTCCTACGAGCAGTACTTC
>TRBV27|NA|TRBD1|TRBJ2-2
CASSTGGRSAGELFF
TGTGCCAGCAGCACAGGGGGAAGAAGTGCCGGGGAGCTGTTTTTT
>TRBV19|NA|NA|TRBJ1-2
CASRGRRQVFLSSGYGYTF
TGTGCCAGTAGGGGTCGCCGGCAGGTTTTTCTATCCAGTGGCTATGGCTACACCTTC
>TRBV19|NA|NA|TRBJ1-3
CASSITQAGNTIYF
TGTGCCAGTAGTATTACCCAGGCTGGAAACACCATATATTTT
>TRBV19|NA|TRBD1|TRBJ1-5
CASSPRTGDGNQPQHF
TGTGCCAGTAGTCCTCGAACAGGGGATGGCAATCAGCCCCAGCATTTT
>TRBV11-3|NA|TRBD2|TRBJ2-1
CASSATSGSGNEQFF
TGTGCCAGCAGCGCGACTAGCGGGAGCGGCAATGAGCAGTTCTTC
>TRBV5-4|NA|TRBD1|TRBJ1-3
CASSIQQGAGNTIYF
TGTGCCAGCAGTATACAACAGGGGGCTGGAAACACCATATATTTT
>TRBV5-1|NA|TRBD2|TRBJ2-7
CASSIAGGRAQYF
TGCGCCAGCAGCATAGCGGGAGGGAGGGCGCAGTACTTC
>TRBV5-4|NA|NA|TRBJ1-2
CASSFIDRDPIYTF
TGTGCCAGCAGCTTCATCGATCGGGATCCGATCTACACCTTC
>TRBV2|NA|TRBD1|TRBJ1-4
CASSESRGLFIQEKLFF
TGTGCCAGCAGTGAATCGAGGGGGCTTTTTATTCAGGAAAAACTGTTTTTT
>TRBV19|NA|TRBD1|TRBJ2-6
CASHPGQGVAGANVLTF
TGTGCCAGCCACCCGGGACAGGGGGTGGCTGGGGCCAACGTCCTGACTTTC
>TRBV2|once|TRBD2|TRBJ2-1
CASSEESSGYYNEQFF
TGTGCCAGCAGTGAAGAGTCTAGCGGATACTACAATGAGCAGTTCTTC
>TRBV4-2|NA|NA|TRBJ1-1
CASSQDRGHTEAFF
TGTGCCAGCAGCCAAGACAGGGGACACACTGAAGCTTTCTTT
>TRBV30|NA|TRBD1|TRBJ1-5
CAWSNGQGSNQPQHF
TGTGCCTGGAGCAATGGACAGGGAAGCAATCAGCCCCAGCATTTT
>TRBV6-6|NA|TRBD1|TRBJ1-1
CASRLGQGWTEAFF
TGTGCCAGCAGACTAGGACAGGGATGGACTGAAGCTTTCTTT
>TRBV19|NA|TRBD1|TRBJ2-1
CASSGRTGMMIF
TGTGCCAGTAGTGGTCGGACAGGGATGATGATCTTC
>TRBV5-6|NA|TRBD1|TRBJ2-1
CASSLAAGTGYNEQFF
TGTGCCAGCAGCTTGGCGGCCGGGACAGGATACAATGAGCAGTTCTTC
>TRBV5-1|once|NA|TRBJ1-2
CASSLGQQTNYGYTF
TGCGCCAGCAGCTTGGGGCAACAGACTAACTATGGCTACACCTTC
>TRBV9|few|NA|TRBJ1-1
CASSVLPEGNTEAFF
TGTGCCAGCAGCGTACTCCCCGAGGGGAACACTGAAGCTTTCTTT
>TRBV6-2/TRBV6-3|once|NA|TRBJ2-6
CASSYSISGANVLTF
TGTGCCAGCAGTTACTCTATCTCTGGGGCCAACGTCCTGACTTTC
>TRBV18|NA|NA|TRBJ1-1
CASSPQQGLEFEAFF
TGTGCCAGCTCACCCCAACAGGGTTTGGAATTCGAAGCTTTCTTT
>TRBV7-9|NA|TRBD2|TRBJ2-1
CASTPTSEIYNEQFF
TGTGCCAGCACCCCAACTAGCGAGATTTACAATGAGCAGTTCTTC
>TRBV4-2|once|NA|TRBJ1-3
CASSQESGESGNTIYF
TGTGCCAGCAGCCAAGAATCAGGGGAATCTGGAAACACCATATATTTT
>TRBV20-1|NA|NA|TRBJ2-5
CSARQGGTQYF
TGCAGTGCTAGACAGGGTGGGACCCAGTACTTC
>TRBV29-1|NA|NA|TRBJ1-1
CSGGADTEAFF
TGCAGTGGGGGGGCAGACACTGAAGCTTTCTTT
>TRBV5-1|once|NA|TRBJ1-2
CASSLAGEGYTF
TGCGCCAGCAGCTTGGCAGGGGAAGGCTACACCTTC
>TRBV27|NA|NA|TRBJ2-3
CASRTIFEGWSDTQYF
TGTGCCAGCAGAACCATCTTCGAGGGTTGGTCAGATACGCAGTATTTT
>TRBV9|NA|TRBD2|TRBJ2-7
CASSVAQGGYEQYF
TGTGCCAGCAGCGTAGCCCAGGGAGGGTACGAGCAGTACTTC
>TRBV6-2/TRBV6-3|NA|NA|TRBJ2-5
CASSWYRSETQYF
TGTGCCAGCAGTTGGTATAGAAGTGAGACCCAGTACTTC
>TRBV2|NA|TRBD1|TRBJ2-6
CASSSTPGTGNVANVLTF
TGTGCCAGCAGTTCGACCCCCGGGACAGGGAATGTGGCCAACGTCCTGACTTTC
>TRBV6-2/TRBV6-3|NA|TRBD1|TRBJ1-1
CASSYSKVGTVNTEAFF
TGTGCCAGCAGTTACTCGAAAGTCGGGACAGTGAACACTGAAGCTTTCTTT